This entry concerns a single T cell receptor (beta chain). Study processing details: Researchers report that nucleated cell counts were estimated from reference gene primer amplification. Assay: immunoSEQ multiplex PCR; the TCRdb copy retains only in-frame clones and omits some. V and J calls and clone size are as listed in that table; D and trimming were resolved from the DNA. The sample includes 95,000 to 110,000 clones, approximately 88% seen only once; the top ten take approximately 6.2%. This sample is part of a study of blood T cell repertoires in COVID-19. V lost 3 bases and J lost 8, with 13 bases in between. From germline, CDR1 is KGHSH and CDR2 LQKENI. This CDR3 region has 13 residues.

The sequence was obtained from a man between 45 and 60 years old with active or convalescent COVID-19. This rearrangement joins TRBV18 to TRBJ1-1, with D possibly matching TRBD1 (6 bases). The sample was peripheral blood. CDR3 in DNA: TGTGCCAGCTCACCTAACAGGGAGTTGGAAGCTTTCTTT. This encodes CASSPNRELEAFF.